These T cell receptor beta chains were read from a single sample in a study of T cell clones after liver transplantation. Libraries were prepared by immunoSEQ multiplex PCR; TCRdb keeps only in-frame clonotypes and omits some of them. The data contain roughly 100,000 clones, roughly four fifths of them singletons. This material consisted of CD4+ T cells from blood, taken before liver transplant. Source of these receptors: a human donor who received a liver transplant. CDR3s include the opening cysteine and the closing phenylalanine or tryptophan. Each record gives: V gene, CDR3 protein.

V gene: TRBV29-1
CDR3 protein: CSAGPGRGSNEKLFF

V gene: TRBV20-1
CDR3 protein: CSAQSGEGQFF

V gene: TRBV6-4
CDR3 protein: CASRGGTEAFF

V gene: TRBV5-1
CDR3 protein: CASSMGAGSQPQHF

V gene: TRBV5-8
CDR3 protein: CASSSPVEGPLGANVLTF

V gene: TRBV5-6
CDR3 protein: CASSFRALGGKTEAFF

V gene: TRBV27
CDR3 protein: CASSFLLGRGPHEQYF

V gene: TRBV28
CDR3 protein: CASSLFPGVTGELFF

V gene: TRBV19
CDR3 protein: CASSKDRGREQYF

V gene: TRBV6-1
CDR3 protein: CASSEPTRTGANYGYTF

V gene: TRBV9
CDR3 protein: CASSVLSGRPNTGELFF

V gene: TRBV10-3
CDR3 protein: CAISGTDEETQYF

V gene: TRBV2
CDR3 protein: CASSDSGLNTGELFF

V gene: TRBV29-1
CDR3 protein: CSVDRGNGGYTF

V gene: TRBV4-3
CDR3 protein: CASTILGARLGEQYF